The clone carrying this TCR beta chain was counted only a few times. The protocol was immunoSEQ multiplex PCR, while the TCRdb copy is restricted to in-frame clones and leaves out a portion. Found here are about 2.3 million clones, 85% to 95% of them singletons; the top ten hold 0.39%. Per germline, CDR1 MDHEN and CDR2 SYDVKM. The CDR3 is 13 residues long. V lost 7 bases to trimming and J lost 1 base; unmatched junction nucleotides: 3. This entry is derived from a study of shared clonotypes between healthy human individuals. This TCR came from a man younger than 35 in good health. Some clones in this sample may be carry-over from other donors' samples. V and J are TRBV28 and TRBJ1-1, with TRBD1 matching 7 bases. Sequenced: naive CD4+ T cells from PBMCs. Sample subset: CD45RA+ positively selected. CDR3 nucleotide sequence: TGTGCCAGCAAGTGGACAGGGAACACTGAAGCTTTCTTT. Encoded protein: CASKWTGNTEAFF.